Listed here are 20 T cell receptor beta chains from one sample, sequenced in a study of human CD8 memory T cell subsets. Investigators built TCR beta libraries using UMI-labeled 5' RACE. TCRdb re-called the 5' RACE reads; one entry per CDR3 protein, DNA not given. Reported are more than 9,000 distinct CDR3 sequences; the ten largest clones contain about 20%. The sequencing input was CD8+ stem-like memory T cells (TSCM and TCM) sorted from PBMCs. Subset denoted: stem-like memory CD8 T cells (TSTEM), CCR7+ PD-1- TIGIT-. Receptor source: a human donor in good health.

The V gene is TRBV14, the J gene TRBJ2-1; TCRdb reports TRBD2, a call that lacks DNA to check it against. The CDR3 is 17 residues long. Germline-derived CDR1 and CDR2 are SGHDN and FVKESK. CDR3 sequence reads: CASSLGRLAGEENEQFF.

The chain combines TRBV6-5 with TRBJ2-7; TCRdb reports TRBD1, a call that lacks DNA to check it against. This CDR3 spans 14 amino acids. Per germline, CDR1 MNHEY and CDR2 SVGAGI. The CDR3 sequence: CASSYSDRGYEQYF.

The V call is TRBV20-1, the J call TRBJ1-2; TCRdb lists TRBD1, though no DNA is available to test this call. From germline, CDR1 is DFQATT and CDR2 SNEGSKA (reference sequence). This CDR3 comprises 14 residues. CDR3 protein: CSATPFRDPYGYTF.

This clonotype is called medium-sized (0.01 to 0.1%) based on its frequency. The chain recombines TRBV5-1 with TRBJ2-4; TCRdb reports TRBD2, a call that lacks DNA to check it against. CDR3 size: 18 residues. CDR1 SGHRS and CDR2 YFSETQ come from the germline V gene. The CDR3 sequence is CARSEREWVLVAKNIQYF.

V is TRBV7-6 and J is TRBJ2-1; TCRdb's D call of TRBD1 is untestable without DNA. Germline V gene data show CDR1 as SGHVS and CDR2 as FNYEAQ. The CDR3 extends over 14 amino acids. CDR3 protein: CATRVGQGTNEQFF.

The chain joins TRBV18 to TRBJ2-7; TCRdb gives TRBD1 as the D gene, but with no DNA this cannot be confirmed. The CDR3 has 13 amino acids. Germline CDR1 reads KGHSH; CDR2 reads LQKENI. Here the CDR3 reads CASSPAPEYEQYF.

The CDR3 spells CASSFGQGYEQYF. V usage is TRBV27 and J usage is TRBJ2-7; there is no DNA to check the TCRdb D call of TRBD1. This CDR3 spans 13 amino acids. Germline V gene sequence: CDR1 MNHEY, CDR2 SMNVEV (reference sequence).

The chain recombines TRBV20-1 with TRBJ2-7; the D call from TCRdb, TRBD2, cannot be confirmed without DNA. Germline V gives CDR1 DFQATT, CDR2 SNEGSKA (reference sequence). The CDR3 is 14 amino acids. CDR3 sequence reads: CSVRTSGGHYEQYF.

This chain joins TRBV21-1 and TRBJ2-7; the TCRdb D gene call, TRBD2, has no DNA to confirm it. TRBV21-1 is a pseudogene. The CDR3 has 15 residues. The CDR3 region is CASSNYGTAGYEQYF.

This chain connects TRBV5-1 to TRBJ2-7; TCRdb picks TRBD1, but there is no DNA to check that call. CDR1 and CDR2 from the germline V gene are SGHRS and YFSETQ. This CDR3 has 19 amino acids. The CDR3: CASSLGTGWTGPNSYEQYF. Full variable domain (missing parts from reference TRBV5-1 and TRBJ2-7): KAGVTQTPRYLIKTRGQQVTLSCSPISGHRSVSWYQQTPGQGLQFLFEYFSETQRNKGNFPGRFSGRQFSNSRSEMNVSTLELGDSALYLCASSLGTGWTGPNSYEQYFGPGTRLTVT.

Measured by frequency, this clonotype is medium-sized. The rearrangement uses TRBV7-2 and TRBJ2-1; TCRdb returns TRBD1, unconfirmable since there is no DNA. From germline, CDR1 is SGHTA and CDR2 FQGNSA. The CDR3 length is 17 residues. CDR3 amino acids: CASSLPGGVVGGSEQFF.

The chain uses TRBV20-1 and TRBJ2-1; the D call of TRBD2 rests on TCRdb alone, since no DNA is present to check it. The CDR3 is made up of 16 amino acids. Germline lookup yields CDR1 DFQATT and CDR2 SNEGSKA (reference sequence). CDR3 loop: CSARPEGLRVYNEQFF.

This clonotype is identified as medium-sized from frequency. The chain is built from TRBV5-1 and TRBJ1-1. The CDR3 extends over 17 amino acids. Germline loops: CDR1 SGHRS, CDR2 YFSETQ. CDR3 in amino acids: CASSPFGPTAGGTEAFF.

This chain joins TRBV28 and TRBJ2-7. The length of the CDR3 is 11 residues. The germline gives CDR1 MDHEN, CDR2 SYDVKM. CDR3 amino acids: CASKRAYEQYF.

The chain combines TRBV12-3 or TRBV12-4 with TRBJ2-7; with no DNA, the TCRdb D assignment of TRBD1 cannot be verified. The CDR3 has 12 amino acids. CDR3 region: CASGQGLIEQYF.

The chain combines TRBV6-4 with TRBJ1-2; TCRdb names TRBD1, which stays unverified in the absence of DNA. Germline V gene lookup returns CDR1 MRHNA and CDR2 SNTAGT. The CDR3 sequence is 16 residues long. CDR3 residues: CASSDGIGTGAYGYTF.

The genes are TRBV20-1 and TRBJ2-7; TCRdb names TRBD1, which stays unverified in the absence of DNA. The CDR3 is 16 amino acids. Germline values: CDR1 DFQATT, CDR2 SNEGSKA (reference sequence). This chain's CDR3 is CSARDRLAGVGYEQYF.

CDR3 sequence reads: CATSDLQGTRTDTQYF. This rearrangement joins TRBV24-1 to TRBJ2-3; the D gene TCRdb calls, TRBD1, cannot be checked with no DNA. The CDR3 extends over 16 amino acids. Germline CDR1 KGHDR, CDR2 SFDVKD.

The rearrangement links TRBV4-1 to TRBJ1-2; no DNA is available, so the TRBD1 call from TCRdb remains unchecked. The germline gives CDR1 MGHRA, CDR2 YSYEKL. This CDR3 is 16 amino acids long. The CDR3 reads CASSQGNRDFNYGYTF.

The chain couples TRBV12-3 or TRBV12-4 to TRBJ2-3; TCRdb reports TRBD1, a call that lacks DNA to check it against. CDR3 length: 16 amino acids. The CDR3 reads CASSLSGGASTDTQYF.